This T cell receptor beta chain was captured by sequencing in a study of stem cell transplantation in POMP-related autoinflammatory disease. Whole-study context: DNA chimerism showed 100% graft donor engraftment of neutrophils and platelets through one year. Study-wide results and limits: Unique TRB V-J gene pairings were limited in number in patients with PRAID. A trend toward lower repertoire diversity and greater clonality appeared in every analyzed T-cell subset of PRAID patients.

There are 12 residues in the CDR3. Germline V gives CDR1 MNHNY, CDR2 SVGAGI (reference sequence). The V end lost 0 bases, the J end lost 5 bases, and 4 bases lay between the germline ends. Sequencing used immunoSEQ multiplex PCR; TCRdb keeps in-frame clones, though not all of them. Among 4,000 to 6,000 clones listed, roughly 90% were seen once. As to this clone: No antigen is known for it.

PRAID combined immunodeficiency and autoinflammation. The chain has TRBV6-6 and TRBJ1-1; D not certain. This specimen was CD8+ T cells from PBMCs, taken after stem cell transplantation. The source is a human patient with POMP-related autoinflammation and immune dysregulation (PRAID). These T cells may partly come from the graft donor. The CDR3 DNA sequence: TGTGCCAGCAGTTACTCTGTTACTGAAGCTTTCTTT. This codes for CASSYSVTEAFF.